A single sample is the source of the 9 T cell receptor beta chains below, sequenced in a study of CD8+ T cells in alopecia areata. After isolation, RNA underwent reverse transcription to generate cDNA as the sequencing template. Here immunoSEQ multiplex PCR was the method, and the copy in TCRdb shows in-frame clones only, minus some. The data show 150,000 to 200,000 clones, with about 54% seen just once and more than 4.5% held by the top ten. Source material: CD4+ T cells sorted from blood. These receptors were collected from a human donor in good health.

The rearrangement links TRBV7-2 to TRBJ2-5; no reliable D call. Between the trimmed V and J ends, which lost 5 bases and 2 bases, there was a span of 12 bases. The germline gives CDR1 SGHTA, CDR2 FQGNSA. This CDR3 has 14 residues. DNA for the CDR3: TGTGCCAGCAGCCAAGGGCGCAGACAAGAGACCCAGTACTTC. Amino acid sequence: CASSQGRRQETQYF. The full variable domain, in which reference TRBV7-2 and TRBJ2-5 provide the parts outside the CDR3, is GAGVSQSPSNKVTEKGKDVELRCDPISGHTALYWYRQSLGQGLEFLIYFQGNSAPDKSGLPSDRFSAERTGGSVSTLTIQRTQQEDSAVYLCASSQGRRQETQYFGPGTRLLVL.

This clone was detected once. The gene calls are TRBV27 and TRBJ2-5; D unclear. Trimming stripped 6 bases from V and 1 base from J, with 9 bases between. The CDR3 is made up of 13 amino acids. The germline CDR1 and CDR2 sequences are MNHEY and SMNVEV (reference sequence). In nucleotides, the CDR3 is TGTGCCAGCAGGGGGATCCTCCAAGAGACCCAGTACTTC. Amino acids: CASRGILQETQYF.

CDR3 loop: CSVEEPRSGANVLTF. DNA of the CDR3: TGCAGCGTTGAAGAACCGAGGTCTGGGGCCAACGTCCTGACTTTC. The rearrangement links TRBV29-1 to TRBJ2-6; D is unresolved. This CDR3 has 15 residues. Germline values: CDR1 SQVTM, CDR2 ANQGSEA. V was clipped by 0 bases and J by 1 base, with 7 bases between them.

This clone was recorded only once. The rearrangement links TRBV6-4 to TRBJ2-4; TRBD2 matches 7 bases. The length of the CDR3 is 14 residues. Unmatched junction bases numbered 3, after V lost 2 bases and J lost 5 bases. Germline V gene lookup returns CDR1 MRHNA and CDR2 SNTAGT. CDR3 sequence: CASSDPGGENIQYF. Written as DNA, the CDR3 is TGTGCCAGCAGTGACCCGGGGGGTGAAAACATTCAGTACTTC.

This chain connects TRBV29-1 to TRBJ2-1, with D perhaps matching TRBD2 (6 bases). This CDR3 has 15 residues. Trimming left V 4 bases short and J 0 bases short, with 13 bases between. Germline V gene sequence: CDR1 SQVTM, CDR2 ANQGSEA. The CDR3 is CSVAGTSSSYNEQFF. The CDR3 DNA reads TGCAGCGTTGCCGGGACTTCGAGCTCCTACAATGAGCAGTTCTTC.

This rearrangement joins TRBV5-4 to TRBJ2-2; 9 bases fit TRBD2. CDR1 is SGHNT and CDR2 is YYREEE in the germline V gene (reference sequence). This CDR3 is built from 16 residues. The J segment lost 4 bases and the V segment lost 3 bases, leaving 7 bases of the junction unmatched. The CDR3 protein is CASSSSRGRATGELFF. The CDR3 nucleotides read TGTGCCAGCAGCTCATCCCGCGGGAGGGCCACCGGGGAGCTGTTTTTT.

This clone turned up a few times. CDR3 loop: CASSFGKSSYEQYF. As DNA, the CDR3 is TGTGCCAGCAGCTTCGGGAAAAGCTCCTACGAGCAGTACTTC. The chain links TRBV5-6 to TRBJ2-7; perhaps TRBD2 as D (5 bases). The CDR3 length is 14 residues. The ends were cut back, 2 bases at V and 0 bases at J, with 9 bases in the middle. The germline gives CDR1 SGHDT, CDR2 YYEEEE.

The V gene is TRBV4-2, the J gene TRBJ2-2, with D perhaps matching TRBD1 or TRBD2 (5 bases each). CDR1 and CDR2 (germline): LGHNA, YNFKEQ. The CDR3 is 21 residues long. V lost 0 bases and J lost 0, with 23 bases in between. This CDR3 reads CASSQEVRPYGTSPNTGELFF. CDR3 in DNA: TGTGCCAGCAGCCAAGAGGTTCGGCCCTACGGGACCTCCCCGAACACCGGGGAGCTGTTTTTT.

V is TRBV29-1 and J is TRBJ1-1; perhaps TRBD1 as D (5 bases). Germline CDR1 reads SQVTM; CDR2 reads ANQGSEA. The CDR3 contains 10 residues. V shed 7 bases and J shed 7 bases, with 10 bases lying between them. CDR3: CSAGHGEAFF. CDR3 DNA sequence: TGCAGCGCCGGACATGGTGAAGCTTTCTTT.